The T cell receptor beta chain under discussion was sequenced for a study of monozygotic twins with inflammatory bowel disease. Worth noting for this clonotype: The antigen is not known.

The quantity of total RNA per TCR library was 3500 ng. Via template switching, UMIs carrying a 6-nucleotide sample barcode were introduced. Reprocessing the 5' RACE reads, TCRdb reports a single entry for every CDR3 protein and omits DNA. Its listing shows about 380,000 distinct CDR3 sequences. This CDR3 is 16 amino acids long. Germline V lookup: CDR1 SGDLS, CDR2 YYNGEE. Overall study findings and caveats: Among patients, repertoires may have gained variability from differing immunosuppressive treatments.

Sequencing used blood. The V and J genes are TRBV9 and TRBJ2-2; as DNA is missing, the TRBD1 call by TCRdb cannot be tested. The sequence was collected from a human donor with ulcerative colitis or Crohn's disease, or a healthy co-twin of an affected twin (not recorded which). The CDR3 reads CASSGMGQVNTGELFF.